The sequence of this T cell receptor beta chain was determined in a study of control samples from healthy donors and cancer patients. The method was immunoSEQ multiplex PCR; TCRdb's version includes in-frame clones alone and lacks a portion of them. This table holds some 150,000 clones, just over 95% found once. V lost 3 bases to trimming and J lost 1 base, with 9 bases between them. This CDR3 spans 14 amino acids. Germline V gene lookup returns CDR1 MGHRA and CDR2 YSYEKL. The gene calls are TRBV4-1 and TRBJ1-1; TRBD1 is a possible D gene (5 bases). The clonotype originates from a woman in her 30s in good health. Sequenced sample: blood. The DNA of the CDR3 is TGCGCCAGCAGCCAGGCCGGGGGGAACACTGAAGCTTTCTTT. Its protein product is CASSQAGGNTEAFF.